Reported below is one T cell receptor (beta chain). Antigen: not known. The data stem from a study of cytomegalovirus exposure and HLA in healthy donors. Study context: Both the approximately 130 validation repertoires and the roughly 620 first-cohort repertoires used the same platform, as reported by a later analysis. Study-level findings and limits: A subsequent analysis found that TCR clusters from the first cohort also tended to co-occur in the 120 or so validation repertoires, with under 95% of cluster scores above 0.

Clones were sequenced by immunoSEQ multiplex PCR, and TCRdb holds only the in-frame ones, with some missing. There are 220,000 or so clones in the sample; over 80% occur only once, and more than 13% lies in the top ten. The CDR3 loop spans 18 amino acids. Per the germline V gene, CDR1 is GTSNPN and CDR2 is SVGIG (reference sequence). J gave up 4 bases and V 4 bases, and 16 bases lay outside the gene matches. Separate from the roughly 730-subject first cohort, the approximately 130-subject validation cohort was the one that the donors belonged to. The TCR sequence derives from a woman between 25 and 40 years old in good health and CMV-seropositive. The specimen was PBMCs. The chain is built from TRBV30 and TRBJ2-2; 9 bases align to TRBD2. The CDR3 DNA sequence: TGTGCCTGGACGGTAGTGCGGGAGGGCCGAAGGAGCACCGGGGAGCTGTTTTTT. Its protein product is CAWTVVREGRRSTGELFF.